A single sample gave rise to the 27 T cell receptor beta chains below, sequenced in a study of blood T cells in healthy people across ages. A second roughly 6 to 12 cycle PCR used barcoded and J-beta primers. One entry per CDR3 protein results from TCRdb running MiXCR on the 5' RACE reads. Counted here are approximately 940,000 distinct CDR3 sequences, about 48% occurring once; the ten biggest clones make up 13%. The source material was blood. These receptors were collected from a man under 40 in good health.

The V gene is TRBV20-1, the J gene TRBJ1-5; a weak D match, TRBD1 (6 bases). V was shortened by 4 bases and J by 4 bases, with 20 bases between the two germline ends. Germline CDR1 reads DFQATT; CDR2 reads SNEGSKA (reference sequence). The CDR3 loop spans 16 amino acids. DNA for the CDR3: TGCAGTGCTATGGGCAGGGGAAGCGGCACGAATCAGCCCCAGCATTTT. Translating gives CSAMGRGSGTNQPQHF.

This clonotype has a single count. The chain combines TRBV25-1 with TRBJ2-6, with 8 bases that match TRBD1. Germline values: CDR1 MGHDK, CDR2 SYGVNS. The CDR3 is 20 amino acids. Germline trimming cut 6 bases from V and 0 bases from J; bases unmatched to any gene: 16. The DNA of the CDR3 is TGTGCCAGCAGACCCCACGACGGACAGGGAACACTCTCTGGGGCCAACGTCCTGACTTTC. Residues: CASRPHDGQGTLSGANVLTF.

The chain is built from TRBV7-9 and TRBJ1-2, with 8 positions matching TRBD1. This CDR3 has 14 residues. V gave up 7 bases and J gave up 7 bases; unmatched junction bases: 11. CDR1 and CDR2 from the germline V gene are SEHNR and FQNEAQ (reference sequence). In nucleotides, the CDR3 is TGTGCCAGCAACTCGACAGGGGTAAATAGTGGCTACACCTTC. It specifies CASNSTGVNSGYTF. Looking up the rest from reference TRBV7-9 and TRBJ1-2 gives the full variable domain: DTGVSQNPRHKITKRGQNVTFRCDPISEHNRLYWYRQTLGQGPEFLTYFQNEAQLEKSRLLSDRFSAERPKGSFSTLEIQRTEQGDSAMYLCASNSTGVNSGYTFGSGTRLTVV.

V gene TRBV7-9 combines with J gene TRBJ2-3; no definite D call. The CDR3 loop spans 14 amino acids. CDR1 and CDR2 (germline): SEHNR, FQNEAQ (reference sequence). V was shortened by 5 bases and J by 2 bases, with 11 bases between the two germline ends. In nucleotides, the CDR3 is TGTGCCAGCAGCCCCACTGGTATCACAGATACGCAGTATTTT. Translating it yields CASSPTGITDTQYF.

This clonotype was detected only a few times. This chain uses TRBV20-1 with TRBJ1-4, with a possible D match to TRBD1 (5 bases). Trimming shortened V by 6 bases and J by 0 bases, and 14 bases separated the two germline ends. The CDR3 covers 15 residues. The germline V gene encodes CDR1 DFQATT and CDR2 SNEGSKA (reference sequence). The chain's CDR3 is CSARQPVSTNEKLFF. The CDR3 DNA follows: TGCAGTGCAAGACAGCCGGTGTCAACTAATGAAAAACTGTTTTTT.

This chain connects TRBV20-1 to TRBJ2-3; D is perhaps TRBD1 (5 bases). CDR1 is DFQATT and CDR2 is SNEGSKA in the germline V gene (reference sequence). Trimming removed 4 bases from V and 3 bases from J, with 14 bases in between. The CDR3 loop spans 14 amino acids. CDR3 DNA: TGCAGTGCTACCGCAGGGATAGTAACAGATACGCAGTATTTT. Translating gives CSATAGIVTDTQYF.

This clonotype appeared a few times. The genes are TRBV7-2 and TRBJ2-3; D gene unclear. V lost 3 bases, J lost 2 bases, and 6 bases lay in between. This CDR3 is 13 amino acids long. Germline CDR1 SGHTA, CDR2 FQGNSA. CDR3 nucleotide sequence: TGTGCCAGCAGCTTGGCAGACACAGATACGCAGTATTTT. It is translated as CASSLADTDTQYF.

A few counts support this clonotype. This sequence joins TRBV5-8 and TRBJ2-3; D gene unclear. This CDR3 region has 14 residues. Per germline, CDR1 SGHTS and CDR2 YDEGEE. Between the trimmed V and J ends, which lost 1 base and 2 bases, there was a span of 8 bases. CDR3 amino acids: CASSLPGPTDTQYF. The CDR3 coding sequence is TGTGCCAGCAGCTTGCCCGGGCCCACAGATACGCAGTATTTT.

This clonotype occurred a few times. This sequence joins TRBV3-1 and TRBJ1-1; the match to TRBD1 covers 7 bases. The germline gives CDR1 LGHDT, CDR2 YNNKEL (reference sequence). J gave up 5 bases and V 3 bases, and 6 bases lay outside the gene matches. The CDR3 consists of 14 residues. The CDR3 DNA follows: TGTGCCAGCAGCCACGGGACAGTCGCGACTGAAGCTTTCTTT. Encoded protein: CASSHGTVATEAFF.

This clonotype appeared a few times. V is TRBV20-1 and J is TRBJ2-1, with no clear D. Trimming cost V 3 bases and J 0 bases, with 9 bases left between them. CDR1 is DFQATT, CDR2 SNEGSKA, per germline (reference sequence). There are 14 residues in the CDR3. The CDR3 loop is CSASLLISYNEQFF. In DNA form, the CDR3 reads TGCAGTGCTAGCCTACTAATCTCCTACAATGAGCAGTTCTTC.

This clonotype came up once. The chain has TRBV7-8 and TRBJ2-5; possibly TRBD2 for D (5 bases). The germline V and J ends were trimmed by 3 bases and 5 bases, with 13 bases remaining between them. There are 14 residues in the CDR3. Germline CDR1 and CDR2: SGHVS and FQNEAQ. In nucleotides, the CDR3 is TGTGCCAGCAGCTTTAGCGAGGGCCATGAGACCCAGTACTTC. This encodes CASSFSEGHETQYF.

The rearrangement joins TRBV6-5 to TRBJ2-1, with D possibly being TRBD1 (6 bases). Germline CDR1 and CDR2: MNHEY and SVGAGI. V shed 6 bases and J shed 3 bases, with 9 bases lying between them. This CDR3 has 13 residues. The CDR3 DNA reads as TGTGCCAGCAGCGACAGGTTCTACAATGAGCAGTTCTTC. Translating gives CASSDRFYNEQFF.

The V and J genes are TRBV6-6 and TRBJ1-2, with D unresolved. Germline CDR1 reads MNHNY; CDR2 reads SVGAGI (reference sequence). The CDR3 contains 11 residues. V shed 8 bases and J shed 6 bases, with 10 bases lying between them. The CDR3 here is CASAVVDGYTF. The CDR3 nucleotides are TGTGCCAGCGCTGTGGTAGATGGCTACACCTTC.

About this clonotype itself: Here the CDR3 omits its conserved ending phenylalanine or tryptophan, so a read error is the likely source. V is TRBV6-5 and J is TRBJ2-3; TRBD1 is a possible D gene (5 bases). Germline CDR1 reads MNHEY; CDR2 reads SVGAGI. The CDR3 has 15 residues. The CDR3 bases are TGTACCAGCAGTTACTCGGACAAGGTCACAGATACGCAGTATTTA. This codes for CTSSYSDKVTDTQYL.

This clonotype was recorded a few times. V gene TRBV7-2 combines with J gene TRBJ2-7; the match to TRBD2 covers 14 bases. Germline assignment: CDR1 SGHTA and CDR2 FQGNSA. This CDR3 comprises 16 residues. The trim removed 0 bases at V and 7 bases at J, leaving 5 bases unmatched. CDR3 sequence (DNA): TGTGCCAGCAGCTTAGCGACTAGCGGGGGGGCCGGTGAGCAGTACTTC. It translates to CASSLATSGGAGEQYF.

This clonotype was counted a few times. The genes are TRBV6-5 and TRBJ2-1; D might be TRBD1 (6 bases). The germline gives CDR1 MNHEY, CDR2 SVGAGI. Trimming removed 5 bases at V and 4 bases at J, with 9 bases between. The CDR3 totals 13 residues. Written as DNA, the CDR3 is TGTGCCAGCAGTCAGACAGGATACAATGAGCAGTTCTTC. Its protein is CASSQTGYNEQFF.

The CDR3 coding sequence is TGTGCCAGCAGTCCCGGGACTAGAGTGTTTGATGAGCAGTTCTTC. Protein sequence: CASSPGTRVFDEQFF. This chain joins TRBV6-5 and TRBJ2-1, with 8 bases lining up with TRBD2. Trimming at V came to 5 bases and at J to 8 bases, leaving 11 bases not matched to a gene. The CDR3 consists of 15 residues. Germline loops: CDR1 MNHEY, CDR2 SVGAGI.

As DNA, the CDR3 is TGTGCCAGCAGCTTAGGGAGACAGGTTCAAGAGACCCAGTACTTC. As protein: CASSLGRQVQETQYF. The chain carries TRBV7-9 and TRBJ2-5; possibly TRBD1 for D (6 bases). Germline V gene sequence: CDR1 SEHNR, CDR2 FQNEAQ (reference sequence). The V end was cut by 1 base, the J end by 2 bases, with 11 bases between. The CDR3 covers 15 residues.

This clonotype was observed at least ten times. This chain uses TRBV27 with TRBJ2-5; 8 nucleotides agree with TRBD1. This CDR3 is built from 16 residues. V lost 0 bases, J lost 2 bases, and 5 bases stayed unmatched. CDR1 and CDR2 from the germline V gene are MNHEY and SMNVEV (reference sequence). CDR3 sequence: CASSLSTGATQETQYF. As DNA, the CDR3 is TGTGCCAGCAGTTTATCGACAGGGGCGACTCAAGAGACCCAGTACTTC.

Worth noting for this clonotype: Compared with germline, one end of the junction differs, possibly owing to a read error. The chain recombines TRBV20-1 with TRBJ1-2; D is possibly TRBD1 (6 bases). This CDR3 region has 17 residues. In germline, CDR1 is DFQATT, CDR2 SNEGSKA (reference sequence). CDR3 residues: CSTRVGGFAGANYGYTF. The CDR3 nucleotides are TGCAGTACTAGAGTAGGGGGATTTGCCGGAGCTAACTATGGCTACACCTTC.

DNA for the CDR3: TGTGCCAGCAGTTTAGACAGGGGGACAGCTAACTATGGCTACACCTTC. This codes for CASSLDRGTANYGYTF. The chain employs TRBV27 and TRBJ1-2; 9 nucleotides align to TRBD1. Germline loops: CDR1 MNHEY, CDR2 SMNVEV (reference sequence). V was clipped by 2 bases and J by 0 bases; unmatched bases: 4. The CDR3 runs to 16 residues.

The chain uses TRBV29-1 and TRBJ1-2, with a tentative D call TRBD1 (5 bases). This CDR3 has 13 amino acids. V dropped 1 base and J dropped 4 bases, with 10 bases sitting between them. The germline gives CDR1 SQVTM, CDR2 ANQGSEA. The CDR3 sequence: CSVEGGGPYGYTF. CDR3 in DNA: TGCAGCGTTGAAGGGGGGGGTCCCTATGGCTACACCTTC. The full variable domain, in which reference TRBV29-1 and TRBJ1-2 provide the parts outside the CDR3, is SAVISQKPSRDICQRGTSLTIQCQVDSQVTMMFWYRQQPGQSLTLIATANQGSEATYESGFVIDKFPISRPNLTFSTLTVSNMSPEDSSIYLCSVEGGGPYGYTFGSGTRLTVV.

This clonotype came up a few times. The rearrangement uses TRBV6-2 or TRBV6-3 and TRBJ1-1, with D hard to call. CDR1 and CDR2 from the germline V gene are MNHEY and SVGEGT. The CDR3 length is 15 residues. V dropped 5 bases and J dropped 0 bases, with 13 bases sitting between them. The chain's CDR3 is CASSPREAMNTEAFF. The CDR3 nucleotides are TGTGCCAGCAGTCCAAGGGAGGCCATGAACACTGAAGCTTTCTTT.

This clonotype was picked up a small number of times. The chain combines TRBV2 with TRBJ2-1, with TRBD2 matching 10 bases. V shed 6 bases, J shed 6 bases, and the junction held 5 bases outside the gene matches. The CDR3 is 14 residues long. CDR1 is SNHLY, CDR2 FYNNEI, per germline. The CDR3 region is CASSGLAVANEQFF. The CDR3 DNA is TGTGCCAGCAGCGGACTAGCGGTGGCCAATGAGCAGTTCTTC.

This clonotype turned up a few times. The CDR3 bases are TGCGCCAGCAGCCAAGTGCCCAGGCCTACCTACGAGCAGTACTTC. Translation: CASSQVPRPTYEQYF. The chain couples TRBV4-1 to TRBJ2-7; D not resolved. The V gene's germline CDR1 is MGHRA and CDR2 YSYEKL. The CDR3 covers 15 residues. V was trimmed by 1 base and J by 2 bases, leaving 12 bases between them.

About this clonotype itself: This may be a read error: a much more frequent sequence differs by one nucleotide. The J gene is TRBJ2-1, the V gene TRBV7-2, with a possible D match to TRBD2 (5 bases). The CDR3 contains 13 residues. Germline-derived CDR1 and CDR2 are SGHTA and FQGNSA. The CDR3 bases are TGTGGCAGCAGCTTCGTAGCGAGGAATGAGCAGTTCTTC. Amino acids: CGSSFVARNEQFF.

The sample holds a few counts of this clonotype. V is TRBV20-1 and J is TRBJ2-3; D not resolved. This CDR3 comprises 15 residues. The V and J ends lost 5 bases and 1 base respectively, with 16 bases between them. Germline loops: CDR1 DFQATT, CDR2 SNEGSKA (reference sequence). CDR3 in DNA: TGCAGTGCTTCCGGCCCCCTAACTGGCACAGATACGCAGTATTTT. Amino acid sequence: CSASGPLTGTDTQYF.